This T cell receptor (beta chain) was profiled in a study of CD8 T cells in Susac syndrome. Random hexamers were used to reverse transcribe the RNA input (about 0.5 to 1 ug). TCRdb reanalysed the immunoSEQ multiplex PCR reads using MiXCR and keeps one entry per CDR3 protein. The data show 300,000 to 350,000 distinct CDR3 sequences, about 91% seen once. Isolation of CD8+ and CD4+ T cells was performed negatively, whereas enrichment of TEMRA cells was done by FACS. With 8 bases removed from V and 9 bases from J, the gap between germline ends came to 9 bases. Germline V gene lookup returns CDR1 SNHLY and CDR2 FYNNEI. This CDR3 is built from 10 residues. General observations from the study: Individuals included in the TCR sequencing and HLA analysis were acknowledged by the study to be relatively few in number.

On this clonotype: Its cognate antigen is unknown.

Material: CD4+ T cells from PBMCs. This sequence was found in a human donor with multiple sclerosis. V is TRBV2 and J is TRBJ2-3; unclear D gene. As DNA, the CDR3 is TGTGCCAGCTACTTGGAGACGCAGTATTTT. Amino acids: CASYLETQYF.